These 5 T cell receptor beta chains originate from one sample sequenced in a study of T cell responses to AZD1222 COVID-19 vaccine. Some clones are missing from TCRdb's copy, which holds only in-frame ones; the method was immunoSEQ multiplex PCR. Counted here are 130,000 to 150,000 clones, about 89% occurring once; the ten biggest clones make up 4.5% to 6%. The sample consisted of peripheral blood, taken on day 0 of AZD1222 vaccination. These receptors were obtained from an adult in good health.

The genes are TRBV18 and TRBJ2-2, with D unresolved. From germline, CDR1 is KGHSH and CDR2 LQKENI. There are 13 residues in the CDR3. V dropped 5 bases and J dropped 4 bases, with 8 bases sitting between them. The CDR3 protein is CASSYDVTGELFF. CDR3 sequence (DNA): TGTGCCAGCTCATACGACGTCACCGGGGAGCTGTTTTTT.

This clone was found once. This chain links TRBV5-1 with TRBJ1-1; 9 bases map to TRBD1. This CDR3 contains 15 residues. V shed 4 bases and J 3 bases; nucleotides not matched to a gene: 7. CDR1 and CDR2 (germline): SGHRS, YFSETQ. The CDR3 nucleotides read TGCGCCAGCAGCCCGGGACAGGGCGAGGACACTGAAGCTTTCTTT. Translation: CASSPGQGEDTEAFF.

The V gene is TRBV7-6, the J gene TRBJ2-7; D remains ambiguous. CDR1 is SGHVS, CDR2 FNYEAQ, per germline. The CDR3 consists of 14 residues. Trimming shortened V by 2 bases and J by 0 bases, and 8 bases separated the two germline ends. DNA for the CDR3: TGTGCCAGCAGCTTATTTGGGTACTCCTACGAGCAGTACTTC. Its protein product is CASSLFGYSYEQYF.

V is TRBV9 and J is TRBJ2-1; 10 nucleotides match TRBD2. The CDR3 is 15 residues long. With V trimmed by 3 bases and J by 4 bases, 4 bases remained unmatched. Germline lookup yields CDR1 SGDLS and CDR2 YYNGEE. DNA for the CDR3: TGTGCCAGCAGCGCAGGACTAGCGGAGTACAATGAGCAGTTCTTC. Translated: CASSAGLAEYNEQFF.

J is TRBJ2-1 and V is TRBV24-1, with D possibly being TRBD2 (6 bases). Germline lookup yields CDR1 KGHDR and CDR2 SFDVKD. Between the trimmed V and J ends, which lost 5 bases and 1 base, there was a span of 14 bases. This CDR3 contains 16 residues. CDR3 residues: CATSGPGVISYNEQFF. As DNA, the CDR3 is TGTGCCACCAGTGGCCCGGGAGTTATATCCTACAATGAGCAGTTCTTC.